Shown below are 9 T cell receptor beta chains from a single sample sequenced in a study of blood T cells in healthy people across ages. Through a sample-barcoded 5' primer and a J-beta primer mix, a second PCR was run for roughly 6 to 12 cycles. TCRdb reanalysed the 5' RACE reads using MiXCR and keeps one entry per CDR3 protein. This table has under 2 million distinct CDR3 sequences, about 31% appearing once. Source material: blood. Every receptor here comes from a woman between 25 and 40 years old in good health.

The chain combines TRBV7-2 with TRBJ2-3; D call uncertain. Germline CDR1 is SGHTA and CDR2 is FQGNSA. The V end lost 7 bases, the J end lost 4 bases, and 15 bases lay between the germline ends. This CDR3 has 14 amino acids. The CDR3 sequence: CASTPNHWADTQYF. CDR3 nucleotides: TGTGCCAGCACCCCGAACCATTGGGCAGATACGCAGTATTTT.

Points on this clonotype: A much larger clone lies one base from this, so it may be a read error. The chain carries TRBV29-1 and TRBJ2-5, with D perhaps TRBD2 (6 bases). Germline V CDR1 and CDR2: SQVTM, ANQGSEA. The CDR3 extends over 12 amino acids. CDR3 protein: CNVPGLQETQYF. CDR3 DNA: TGCAACGTACCGGGACTCCAAGAGACCCAGTACTTC.

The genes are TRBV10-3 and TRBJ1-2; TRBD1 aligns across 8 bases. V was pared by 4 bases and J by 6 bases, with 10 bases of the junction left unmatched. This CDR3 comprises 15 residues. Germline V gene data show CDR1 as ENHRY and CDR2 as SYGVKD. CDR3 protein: CAISVDRGEYHGYTF. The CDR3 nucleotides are TGTGCCATCAGTGTTGACAGGGGCGAGTACCATGGCTACACCTTC.

The CDR3 nucleotides read TGTGCCAGCAGCCCAGATCCAGGCCGGGGCTACACCTTC. The encoded protein is CASSPDPGRGYTF. This chain links TRBV7-9 with TRBJ1-2; no firm D call. Per germline, CDR1 SEHNR and CDR2 FQNEAQ (reference sequence). V was clipped by 5 bases and J by 8 bases, with 15 bases between them. There are 13 residues in the CDR3.

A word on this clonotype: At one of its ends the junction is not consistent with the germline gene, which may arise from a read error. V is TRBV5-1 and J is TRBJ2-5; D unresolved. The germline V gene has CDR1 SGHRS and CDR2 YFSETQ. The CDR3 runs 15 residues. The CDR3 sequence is CASGLAGRVRETQYF. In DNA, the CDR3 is TGCGCCAGCGGCTTGGCCGGAAGGGTACGAGAGACCCAGTACTTC.

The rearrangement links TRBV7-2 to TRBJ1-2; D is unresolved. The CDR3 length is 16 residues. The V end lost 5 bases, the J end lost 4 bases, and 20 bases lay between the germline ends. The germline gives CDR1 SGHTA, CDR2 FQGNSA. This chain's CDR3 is CASSPSLGLRGYGYTF. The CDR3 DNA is TGTGCCAGCAGCCCCTCCCTGGGCCTCCGGGGCTATGGCTACACCTTC.

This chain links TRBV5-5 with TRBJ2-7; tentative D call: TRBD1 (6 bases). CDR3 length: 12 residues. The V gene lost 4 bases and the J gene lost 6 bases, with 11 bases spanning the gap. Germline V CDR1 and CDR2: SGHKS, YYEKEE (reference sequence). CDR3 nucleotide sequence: TGTGCCAGCAGCAGAGACAGGTTCGAGCAGTACTTC. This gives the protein CASSRDRFEQYF.

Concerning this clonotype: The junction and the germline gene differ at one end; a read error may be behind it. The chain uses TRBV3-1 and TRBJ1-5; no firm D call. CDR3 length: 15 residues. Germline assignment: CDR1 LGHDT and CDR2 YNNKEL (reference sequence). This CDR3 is CAGSQGGMGNQPQHF. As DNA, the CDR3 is TGTGCCGGCAGCCAAGGAGGGATGGGCAATCAGCCCCAGCATTTT. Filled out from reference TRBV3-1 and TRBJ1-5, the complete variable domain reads DTAVSQTPKYLVTQMGNDKSIKCEQNLGHDTMYWYKQDSKKFLKIMFSYNNKELIINETVPNRFSPKSPDKAHLNLHINSLELGDSAVYFCAGSQGGMGNQPQHFGDGTRLSIL.

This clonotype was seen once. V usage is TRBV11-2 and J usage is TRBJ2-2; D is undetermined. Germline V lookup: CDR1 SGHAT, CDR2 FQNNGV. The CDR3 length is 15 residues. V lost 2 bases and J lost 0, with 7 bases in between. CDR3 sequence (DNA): TGTGCCAGCAGCTTAAGGCGGCCGAACACCGGGGAGCTGTTTTTT. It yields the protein CASSLRRPNTGELFF. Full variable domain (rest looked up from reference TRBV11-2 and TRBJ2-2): EAGVAQSPRYKIIEKRQSVAFWCNPISGHATLYWYQQILGQGPKLLIQFQNNGVVDDSQLPKDRFSAERLKGVDSTLKIQPAKLEDSAVYLCASSLRRPNTGELFFGEGSRLTVL.